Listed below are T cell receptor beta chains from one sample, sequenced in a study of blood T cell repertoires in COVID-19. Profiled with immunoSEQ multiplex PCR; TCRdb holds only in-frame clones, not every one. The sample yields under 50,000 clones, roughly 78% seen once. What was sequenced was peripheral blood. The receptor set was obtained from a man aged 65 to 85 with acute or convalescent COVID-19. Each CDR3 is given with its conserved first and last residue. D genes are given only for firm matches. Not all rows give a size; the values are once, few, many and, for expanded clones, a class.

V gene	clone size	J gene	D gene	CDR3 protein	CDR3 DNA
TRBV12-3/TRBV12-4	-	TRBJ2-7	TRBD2	CASSLQREGEQYF	TGTGCCAGCAGTTTGCAACGGGAGGGCGAGCAGTACTTC
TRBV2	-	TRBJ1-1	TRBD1	CASRWGGQGAGTEAFF	TGTGCCAGCAGGTGGGGGGGACAGGGGGCTGGCACTGAAGCTTTCTTT
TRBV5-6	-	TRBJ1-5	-	CASSVWARAYSNQPQHF	TGTGCCAGCAGCGTCTGGGCCAGGGCATATAGCAATCAGCCCCAGCATTTT
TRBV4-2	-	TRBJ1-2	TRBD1	CASRRQGSLEQHYGYTF	TGTGCCAGCAGACGACAGGGGAGCCTTGAGCAACACTATGGCTACACCTTC
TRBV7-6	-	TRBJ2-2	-	CASSQMGGANTGELFF	TGTGCCAGCAGCCAGATGGGGGGAGCCAACACCGGGGAGCTGTTTTTT
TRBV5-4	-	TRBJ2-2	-	CASSSWSGTGELFF	TGTGCCAGCAGCTCCTGGAGCGGGACCGGGGAGCTGTTTTTT
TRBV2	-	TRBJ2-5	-	CASSEIYRVKGQETQYF	TGTGCCAGCAGTGAAATCTACAGGGTCAAGGGCCAAGAGACCCAGTACTTC
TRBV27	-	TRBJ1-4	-	CASSQRGDEKLFF	TGTGCCAGCAGTCAGCGGGGGGATGAAAAACTGTTTTTT
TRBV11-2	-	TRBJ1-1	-	CASSFQVGGTEAFF	TGTGCCAGCAGCTTTCAGGTCGGGGGCACTGAAGCTTTCTTT
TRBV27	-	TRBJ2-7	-	CASSLARGSYEQYF	TGTGCCAGCAGTTTGGCTAGGGGTTCCTACGAGCAGTACTTC
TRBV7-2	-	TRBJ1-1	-	CASSSLGFTEAFF	TGTGCCAGCAGCTCCCTCGGGTTCACTGAAGCTTTCTTT
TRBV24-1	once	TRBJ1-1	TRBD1	CATSDFGTGEAFF	TGTGCCACCAGTGATTTTGGGACAGGGGAAGCTTTCTTT
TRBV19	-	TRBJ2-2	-	CASSIEGLLGTGELFF	TGTGCCAGTAGTATAGAAGGACTGCTAGGGACCGGGGAGCTGTTTTTT
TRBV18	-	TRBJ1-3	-	CASSPAATVSGNTIYF	TGTGCCAGCTCACCCGCCGCCACAGTCTCTGGAAACACCATATATTTT
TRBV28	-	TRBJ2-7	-	CASTLGGGPLIYEQYF	TGTGCCAGCACCCTAGGGGGGGGCCCCTTAATCTACGAGCAGTACTTC
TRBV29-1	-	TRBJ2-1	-	CSVEAGGEQFF	TGCAGCGTTGAAGCAGGAGGTGAGCAGTTCTTC
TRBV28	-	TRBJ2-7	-	CASLKEGSYEQYF	TGTGCCAGCCTCAAGGAGGGCTCCTACGAGCAGTACTTC
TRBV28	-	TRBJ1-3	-	CASTWTRRGNTIYF	TGTGCCAGCACCTGGACCAGGAGGGGAAACACCATATATTTT
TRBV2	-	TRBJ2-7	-	CASKGQDWEGLFAEQYF	TGTGCCAGCAAGGGGCAGGATTGGGAAGGGCTGTTCGCCGAGCAGTACTTC
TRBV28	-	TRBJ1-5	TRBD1	CASSPRTGGNQPQHF	TGTGCCAGCAGCCCGAGGACAGGAGGTAATCAGCCCCAGCATTTT
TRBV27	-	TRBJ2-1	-	CASSLSDNEQFF	TGTGCCAGCAGTTTATCCGACAATGAGCAGTTCTTC
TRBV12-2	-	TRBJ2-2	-	CASRSPRGGRSNTGELFF	TGTGCAAGTCGCTCCCCACGCGGAGGGAGGAGCAACACCGGGGAGCTGTTTTTT
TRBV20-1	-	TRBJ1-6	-	CSASLGGPFHF	TGCAGTGCCAGCTTAGGGGGACCCTTCCACTTT
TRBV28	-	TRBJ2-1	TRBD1	CASSRTGSNEQFF	TGTGCCAGCAGCCGGACAGGGTCCAATGAGCAGTTCTTC
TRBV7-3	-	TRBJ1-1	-	CASSTGRATEAFF	TGTGCCAGCAGCACCGGCAGGGCCACTGAAGCTTTCTTT
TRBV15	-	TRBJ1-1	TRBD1	CATSRDRDTEAFF	TGTGCCACCAGCCGGGACAGGGACACTGAAGCTTTCTTT
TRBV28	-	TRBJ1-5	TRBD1	CASSSGTESPQHF	TGTGCCAGCAGTTCCGGGACAGAGTCCCCCCAGCATTTT
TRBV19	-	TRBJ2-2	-	CASSILNRDTGELFF	TGTGCCAGTAGTATACTTAACAGGGACACCGGGGAGCTGTTTTTT
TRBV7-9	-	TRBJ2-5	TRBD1	CASSSWGQGYQETQYF	TGTGCCAGCAGCTCATGGGGACAGGGATACCAAGAGACCCAGTACTTC
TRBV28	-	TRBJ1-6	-	CASCLSTYNSPLHF	TGTGCCAGCTGCCTCTCGACTTATAATTCACCCCTCCACTTT
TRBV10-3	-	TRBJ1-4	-	CAISDPLGRGDEKLFF	TGTGCCATCAGTGACCCTCTGGGGAGGGGGGATGAAAAACTGTTTTTT
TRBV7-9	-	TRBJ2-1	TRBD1	CASSGQGRTLSEQFF	TGTGCCAGCAGCGGACAGGGTAGGACTTTGAGTGAGCAGTTCTTC